A selection of T cell receptor beta chains follows, all from one sample in a study of CD8 T cells in Susac syndrome. TCRdb ran MiXCR on the immunoSEQ multiplex PCR reads and lists one entry per CDR3 protein. The sample has about 130,000 distinct CDR3 sequences, around 91% seen once; the top ten hold about 0.23%. Sequences were obtained from CD8+ T cells from PBMCs. These TCRs come from a human donor with multiple sclerosis. Each CDR3 is given with its conserved first and last residue. The D gene is left open where the match is weak. Rows give clone size only sometimes, using once, few, many, or a class for an expanded clone.

size: -
J: TRBJ1-4
V: TRBV9
length: 15
D: -
CDR3: CASSVAAGGNEKLFF
DNA: TGTGCCAGCAGCGTAGCTGCGGGTGGTAATGAAAAACTGTTTTTT

size: -
J: TRBJ1-2
V: TRBV5-6
length: 14
D: TRBD1
CDR3: CASRHGQGLYGYTF
DNA: TGTGCCAGCAGGCACGGACAGGGGCTCTATGGCTACACCTTC

size: -
J: TRBJ2-7
V: TRBV29-1
length: 14
D: TRBD2
CDR3: CSVFTAGEYYEQYF
DNA: TGCAGCGTCTTTACGGCGGGGGAATACTACGAGCAGTACTTC

size: -
J: TRBJ2-7
V: TRBV28
length: 16
D: -
CDR3: CASSLSTSQTGYEQYF
DNA: TGTGCCAGCAGTTTATCCACTTCCCAAACAGGGTACGAGCAGTACTTC

size: -
J: TRBJ1-5
V: TRBV2
length: 16
D: TRBD1
CDR3: CASSDNEDRVNQPQHF
DNA: TGTGCCAGCAGTGATAATGAGGACAGGGTTAATCAGCCCCAGCATTTT

size: -
J: TRBJ2-7
V: TRBV7-9
length: 13
D: -
CDR3: CASSSTGRYEQYF
DNA: TGTGCCAGCAGCTCAACAGGTCGCTACGAGCAGTACTTC

size: -
J: TRBJ2-2
V: TRBV9
length: 19
D: -
CDR3: CASSARGTDVLKNTGELFF
DNA: TGTGCCAGCAGCGCGCGGGGGACAGACGTTCTTAAAAACACCGGGGAGCTGTTTTTT

size: -
J: TRBJ2-3
V: TRBV7-3
length: 15
D: TRBD1
CDR3: CASSITGGFTDTQYF
DNA: TGTGCCAGCAGCATTACAGGGGGCTTCACAGATACGCAGTATTTT

size: -
J: TRBJ1-1
V: TRBV20-1
length: 14
D: -
CDR3: CSALPRTVNTEAFF
DNA: TGCAGTGCCCTCCCCCGGACGGTCAACACTGAAGCTTTCTTT

size: -
J: TRBJ1-4
V: TRBV27
length: 15
D: TRBD1
CDR3: CASLSLEGANEKLFF
DNA: TGTGCCAGCTTATCACTTGAGGGGGCAAATGAAAAACTGTTTTTT

size: -
J: TRBJ1-2
V: TRBV5-4
length: 17
D: TRBD1
CDR3: CASSLWSSGQGAGGYTF
DNA: TGTGCCAGCAGCTTGTGGAGTTCGGGACAGGGGGCTGGAGGCTACACCTTC

size: -
J: TRBJ2-7
V: TRBV20-1
length: 12
D: -
CDR3: CSAGISLYEQYF
DNA: TGCAGTGCTGGGATAAGTCTCTACGAGCAGTACTTC

size: -
J: TRBJ1-5
V: TRBV3-1
length: 14
D: -
CDR3: CASSQRGGDQPQHF
DNA: TGTGCCAGCAGCCAACGGGGAGGGGATCAGCCCCAGCATTTT

size: -
J: TRBJ1-2
V: TRBV28
length: 15
D: TRBD1
CDR3: CASSLGGQGAGGYTF
DNA: TGTGCCAGCAGTTTAGGGGGACAGGGGGCGGGTGGCTACACCTTC

size: -
J: TRBJ2-3
V: TRBV7-2
length: 15
D: -
CDR3: CASSPQSGSTDTQYF
DNA: TGTGCCAGCAGCCCTCAAAGCGGGAGCACAGATACGCAGTATTTT

size: -
J: TRBJ1-3
V: TRBV2
length: 16
D: -
CDR3: CASSAQRGKERNTIYF
DNA: TGTGCCAGCAGTGCCCAACGAGGGAAGGAGAGGAACACCATATATTTT

size: few
J: TRBJ2-7
V: TRBV3-1
length: 15
D: -
CDR3: CASSQVGLIGNEQYF
DNA: TGTGCCAGCAGCCAAGTGGGGCTCATTGGGAACGAGCAGTACTTC

size: -
J: TRBJ2-5
V: TRBV28
length: 14
D: -
CDR3: CASNRGGTQETQYF
DNA: TGTGCCAGCAATCGAGGGGGGACCCAAGAGACCCAGTACTTC

size: -
J: TRBJ2-5
V: TRBV15
length: 14
D: TRBD1
CDR3: CATSADRGSETQYF
DNA: TGTGCCACCAGCGCGGACAGGGGTTCGGAGACCCAGTACTTC

size: -
J: TRBJ2-1
V: TRBV28
length: 15
D: -
CDR3: CATIPWGSSYNEQFF
DNA: TGTGCCACCATTCCATGGGGGAGCTCCTACAATGAGCAGTTCTTC

size: few
J: TRBJ1-1
V: TRBV4-1
length: 15
D: -
CDR3: CASSQGSLGATEAFF
DNA: TGCGCCAGCAGCCAAGGCTCGTTGGGGGCGACTGAAGCTTTCTTT

size: -
J: TRBJ2-2
V: TRBV29-1
length: 15
D: -
CDR3: CSVEGGPSNTGELFF
DNA: TGCAGCGTTGAAGGGGGACCCTCGAACACCGGGGAGCTGTTTTTT

size: -
J: TRBJ1-2
V: TRBV27
length: 16
D: -
CDR3: CASSLSSGESNYGYTF
DNA: TGTGCCAGCAGTTTATCATCGGGGGAGTCTAACTATGGCTACACCTTC

size: -
J: TRBJ2-7
V: TRBV12-5
length: 14
D: -
CDR3: CASGDTALSYEQYF
DNA: TGTGCTAGTGGGGACACCGCTCTCTCCTACGAGCAGTACTTC

size: -
J: TRBJ1-5
V: TRBV7-2
length: 15
D: -
CDR3: CASSSGSYSNQPQHF
DNA: TGTGCCAGCAGCTCGGGATCCTATAGCAATCAGCCCCAGCATTTT

size: -
J: TRBJ2-3
V: TRBV30
length: 15
D: TRBD2
CDR3: CAWGGLAGLTDTQYF
DNA: TGTGCCTGGGGGGGACTAGCGGGACTCACAGATACGCAGTATTTT

size: -
J: TRBJ2-1
V: TRBV7-9
length: 15
D: -
CDR3: CASSFSFDVYNEQFF
DNA: TGTGCCAGCAGCTTCTCCTTTGACGTCTACAATGAGCAGTTCTTC

size: -
J: TRBJ1-2
V: TRBV9
length: 16
D: -
CDR3: CASSLGRTGLSYGYTF
DNA: TGTGCCAGCAGCCTAGGCCGGACGGGGCTGAGCTATGGCTACACCTTC

size: -
J: TRBJ2-1
V: TRBV29-1
length: 15
D: TRBD1
CDR3: CSVEASGTGVDEQFF
DNA: TGCAGCGTTGAAGCATCCGGGACAGGGGTTGATGAGCAGTTCTTC

size: -
J: TRBJ1-5
V: TRBV2
length: 12
D: -
CDR3: CASTGEGQPQHF
DNA: TGTGCCAGCACTGGGGAGGGGCAGCCCCAGCATTTT

size: -
J: TRBJ2-1
V: TRBV19
length: 11
D: -
CDR3: CASSIWEEQFF
DNA: TGTGCCAGTAGTATTTGGGAAGAGCAGTTCTTC

size: once
J: TRBJ2-7
V: TRBV6-6
length: 16
D: TRBD2
CDR3: CASSYNPGGGSYEQYF
DNA: TGTGCCAGCAGTTACAACCCCGGCGGGGGGTCCTACGAGCAGTACTTC

size: -
J: TRBJ2-5
V: TRBV27
length: 17
D: TRBD2
CDR3: CASSLGAPGLVPETQYF
DNA: TGTGCCAGCAGTTTAGGAGCCCCGGGACTAGTCCCAGAGACCCAGTACTTC

size: -
J: TRBJ1-5
V: TRBV6-2/TRBV6-3
length: 18
D: -
CDR3: CASSYSSDLRAHNQPQHF
DNA: TGTGCCAGCAGTTACTCTTCGGACCTAAGGGCCCACAATCAGCCCCAGCATTTT

size: -
J: TRBJ2-3
V: TRBV5-1
length: 15
D: -
CDR3: CASSFVGGGTDTQYF
DNA: TGCGCCAGCAGCTTTGTTGGGGGAGGCACAGATACGCAGTATTTT